Given below is one T cell receptor (beta chain) in context. TCRdb reanalysed the 5' RACE reads using MiXCR and keeps one entry per CDR3 protein. The sample consists of some 300,000 distinct CDR3 sequences, roughly 12% of them appearing once. This specimen comes from a study of identical twins. V dropped 7 bases and J dropped 6 bases, with 18 bases sitting between them. CDR1 and CDR2 (germline): SNHLY, FYNNEI. The CDR3 has 15 amino acids. The sample also formed part of further work on yellow fever vaccine responses in identical twins.

Sequenced material: CD8+ T cells sorted from blood. The chain uses TRBV2 and TRBJ2-2, with D perhaps TRBD1 (6 bases). The TCR comes from a woman younger than 30 in good health. The CDR3 DNA reads TGTGCCAGCACCCAGGGGAGAGTAGCTGCCGGGGAGCTGTTTTTT. Protein: CASTQGRVAAGELFF.